This T cell receptor (beta chain) was documented in a study of human T cells and chemical hapten exposure. Across the whole study: There were per-sample TCR yield variations, arising mainly from small pooled library volume differences.

Time point defined: healthy volunteer bleed at 2 weeks. Total RNA came from unfractionated whole blood. The library tagged individual cDNA molecules with unique molecular identifiers. In the original analysis: There were a median of around 97,000 TCRs per sample, with a range from about 20,000 to 700,000. TCRdb independently ran MiXCR on the RACE reads; one entry per CDR3 protein. The V and J calls here are based on TCRdb, not the publication. The data contain more than 70,000 distinct CDR3 sequences, about 8.7% of them singletons. CDR1 is DFQATT and CDR2 is SNEGSKA in the germline V gene (reference sequence). Trimming pared 6 bases from V and 0 bases from J, leaving 19 bases between. CDR3 size: 16 residues. General study points: Sensitizing to DPC left TCRs with a frequency above 1 in 1000 unaltered.

As regards this clonotype: Its antigen is still unknown.

The sequencing sample was made of whole blood. This rearrangement joins TRBV20-1 to TRBJ2-3, with D perhaps TRBD2 (5 bases). The receptor comes from a female donor in good health. Some clones in this sample may be carry-over from other donors' samples. The DNA of the CDR3 is TGCAGTGCCGAGACCCTTCTAGCAGATAGCACAGATACGCAGTATTTT. Its translation: CSAETLLADSTDTQYF.